One sample yielded the 25 T cell receptor beta chains listed below, sequenced in a study of tumor and adjacent non-tumor tissue in lung cancer. The library came from three nested PCR rounds adapted from ARM-PCR protocols. TCRdb passed the multiplex PCR reads through MiXCR, listing each CDR3 protein once. The table lists approximately 120,000 distinct CDR3 sequences, approximately 71% of them singletons. The template was RNA from unsorted bulk tissue. Sequenced sample: lung tumor tissue. These receptors originate from a man aged 25-45 years with non-small cell lung cancer.

In regard to this clonotype: Just one base apart from a much larger clone, this may be a read error. The chain links TRBV29-1 to TRBJ2-5, with 15 bases aligning to TRBD2. J gave up 4 bases and V 8 bases, and 2 bases lay outside the gene matches. Germline CDR1 and CDR2: SQVTM and ANQGSEA. The CDR3 length is 13 residues. CDR3 region: CSMGLAGGETQYF. CDR3 bases: TGCAGCATGGGACTAGCGGGAGGAGAGACCCAGTACTTC.

About this clonotype: The CDR3 does not close with the conserved phenylalanine or tryptophan, likely indicating a read error. It is unclear where the CDR3 begins or ends on the DNA, so no DNA is shown, and the CDR3 is as TCRdb lists it. The V gene is TRBV7-9, the J gene TRBJ2-1; the table calls TRBD2, which could not be checked here. From germline, CDR1 is SEHNR and CDR2 FQNEAQ (reference sequence). Both ends counted, the CDR3 spans 13 residues. CDR3 region: CASSLEDGRARRL.

This clonotype is large in the sample. This chain joins TRBV29-1 and TRBJ2-7; 12 nucleotides align to TRBD2. Losses at the gene ends were 6 bases for V and 3 bases for J; bases not matched to a gene: 6. CDR1 and CDR2 from the germline V gene are SQVTM and ANQGSEA. The CDR3 sequence is 14 residues long. The CDR3 sequence is CSVTTSGSLYEQYF. DNA for the CDR3: TGCAGCGTCACGACTAGCGGGAGCCTCTACGAGCAGTACTTC.

In regard to this clonotype: This may stem from a read error, because a much larger clone lies one nucleotide away. V and J are TRBV14 and TRBJ2-5, with a weak D call TRBD1 (5 bases). CDR1 is SGHDN and CDR2 is FVKESK in the germline V gene. The length of the CDR3 is 14 residues. In nucleotides, the CDR3 is TGTGCCAGCAGCCAACTAACAGGAAAAGAGGCCCAGTACTTC. It translates to CASSQLTGKEAQYF.

In the case of this clonotype: A junction boundary mismatches the germline segment, possibly from a read error. The chain couples TRBV11-1 to TRBJ1-1; D possibly corresponds to TRBD1 (5 bases). The germline CDR1 and CDR2 sequences are SGHAT and FQDESV (reference sequence). The CDR3 has 14 amino acids. The CDR3 sequence: CSSSWTTVNTEAFF. The CDR3 region has the DNA TGTTCCAGTAGCTGGACAACTGTGAACACTGAGGCTTTCTTT.

Details on this clonotype: One end of the junction fails to match germline, which may point to a read error. The rearrangement joins TRBV6-2 or TRBV6-3 to TRBJ2-7; TRBD1 might be the D (5 bases). Germline V CDR1 and CDR2: MNHEY, SVGEGT. This CDR3 has 12 amino acids. CDR3: CAGSYVQAEQYF. DNA for the CDR3: TGTGCCGGCAGTTACGTACAGGCCGAGCAGTACTTC.

This clonotype was found once. At one of its ends the junction is not consistent with the germline gene, which may arise from a read error. The chain links TRBV20-1 to TRBJ2-1; 12 positions match TRBD2. The CDR3 is made up of 14 amino acids. The germline V gene encodes CDR1 DFQATT and CDR2 SNEGSKA (reference sequence). CDR3 sequence (DNA): TGTAGTGCCAAGACTAGCGGGGGATGGAGTGAGCAGTTCTTC. This encodes CSAKTSGGWSEQFF.

Concerning this clonotype itself: One end of the junction fails to match germline, which may point to a read error. This rearrangement joins TRBV30 to TRBJ2-2; maybe TRBD1 (6 bases). Per germline, CDR1 GTSNPN and CDR2 SVGIG (reference sequence). The CDR3 extends over 13 amino acids. CDR3 sequence (DNA): TGTGCCTGGGGACAGACGAACACCGGGGAGCCGTTTTTT. It encodes CAWGQTNTGEPFF. Looking up the rest from reference TRBV30 and TRBJ2-2 gives the full variable domain: SQTIHQWPATLVQPVGSPLSLECTVEGTSNPNLYWYRQAAGRGLQLLFYSVGIGQISSEVPQNLSASRPQDRQFILSSKKLLLSDSGFYLCAWGQTNTGEPFFGEGSRLTVL.

This clonotype was seen many times. The chain recombines TRBV11-2 with TRBJ2-6; D possibly corresponds to TRBD2 (6 bases). CDR1 and CDR2 from the germline V gene are SGHAT and FQNNGV. This CDR3 spans 17 amino acids. V lost 5 bases and J lost 1, with 15 bases in between. The CDR3 region is CASSPPWGESGANVLTF. The CDR3 bases are TGTGCCAGCAGCCCCCCCTGGGGGGAATCTGGGGCCAACGTCCTGACTTTC.

A word on this clonotype: The junction does not match germline at one end; this may be a read error. The CDR3 DNA reads as TGTGTCAGCAGCGTGATCCTAGCGGGAGTCGATGAGCAGTTCTTC. Translating gives CVSSVILAGVDEQFF. The chain uses TRBV11-1 and TRBJ2-1; 10 nucleotides agree with TRBD2. Germline assignment: CDR1 SGHAT and CDR2 FQDESV (reference sequence). The CDR3 has 15 residues.

Of note for this clonotype: A single base separates this from a much larger clone, so it may be a read error. Since the CDR3 does not end with the conserved phenylalanine or tryptophan, this likely comes from a read error. The V call is TRBV5-6, the J call TRBJ2-3; D not resolved. CDR3 length: 13 residues. Trimming shortened V by 0 bases and J by 4 bases, and 6 bases separated the two germline ends. Germline-derived CDR1 and CDR2 are SGHDT and YYEEEE. The CDR3 sequence is CASSLGQADTQYL. For the CDR3, the DNA is TGTGCCAGCAGCTTGGGGCAGGCAGATACGCAGTATTTG.

This clonotype is medium-sized by share. The J gene is TRBJ2-7, the V gene TRBV11-1, with 9 bases matching TRBD1. This CDR3 region has 14 residues. V lost 5 bases and J lost 3; bases outside the gene matches: 5. CDR1 and CDR2 (germline): SGHAT, FQDESV (reference sequence). In DNA form, the CDR3 reads TGTGCCAGCAGCCTTACAGGGGGCAACTACGAGCAGTACTTC. Translation: CASSLTGGNYEQYF.

This clonotype was counted ten times or more. The V and J genes are TRBV20-1 and TRBJ2-7; TRBD1 matches 11 bases. Trimming cost V 8 bases and J 3 bases; bases outside gene matches: 33. Germline V gives CDR1 DFQATT, CDR2 SNEGSKA (reference sequence). This CDR3 has 22 residues. The CDR3 region is CSPTWRSGTGQGAHPPHYEQYF. The DNA of the CDR3 is TGCAGTCCCACCTGGCGCTCTGGGACAGGACAGGGGGCTCACCCCCCCCACTACGAGCAGTACTTC.

By frequency in the sample, this clonotype is medium-sized. The V and J genes are TRBV29-1 and TRBJ1-2; D is possibly TRBD1 (5 bases). The CDR3 consists of 12 residues. V lost 3 bases, J lost 7 bases, and 12 bases lay in between. Germline values: CDR1 SQVTM, CDR2 ANQGSEA. The CDR3 DNA reads as TGCAGCGTTGAGAATCAGGGCGGTGGCTACACCTTC. Amino acids: CSVENQGGGYTF.

On this clonotype itself: A much more abundant neighbour one base away suggests this may be a read error. The chain links TRBV10-3 to TRBJ2-3, with no clear D. Germline V CDR1 and CDR2: ENHRY, SYGVKD. The CDR3 covers 13 residues. V was cut by 10 bases and J by 2 bases, with 13 bases left in between. CDR3 nucleotides: TGTGCCAACAACCCGACTGCCACAGATACGCAGTATTTT. This translates into CANNPTATDTQYF.

V and J are TRBV12-3 or TRBV12-4 and TRBJ2-3, with D hard to call. The CDR3 runs 16 residues. V lost 8 bases, J lost 5 bases, and 23 bases lay in between. CDR3 in DNA: TGTGCCAGCGGTGTACAAGATAGAGGATTACGAGATACGCAGTATTTT. Translated: CASGVQDRGLRDTQYF.

Note on this clonotype: This is likely a read error, given that the CDR3 carries no conserved phenylalanine or tryptophan at its end. J is TRBJ2-3 and V is TRBV12-3 or TRBV12-4; weak D call: TRBD2 (6 bases). This CDR3 region has 15 residues. V dropped 8 bases and J dropped 0 bases, with 15 bases sitting between them. This chain's CDR3 is CASVRASGSTDTQYI. The CDR3, as DNA: TGTGCCAGCGTTAGGGCCAGCGGGAGCACAGATACGCAGTATATT.

The rearrangement joins TRBV6-2 or TRBV6-3 to TRBJ1-5; TRBD1 agrees at 8 bases. Looked up from germline, CDR1 is MNHEY and CDR2 is SVGEGT. V gave up 6 bases and J gave up 11 bases; unmatched junction bases: 12. The CDR3 totals 14 residues. CDR3 in DNA: TGTGCCAGCAGCTCAGGACAGGGTCAACAGTCCCAGCATTTT. Its translation is CASSSGQGQQSQHF.

Only a few counts were recorded for this clonotype. This chain joins TRBV5-1 and TRBJ1-4, with 8 positions matching TRBD1. Germline V gene sequence: CDR1 SGHRS, CDR2 YFSETQ. This CDR3 comprises 15 residues. Losses at the gene ends were 4 bases for V and 5 bases for J; bases not matched to a gene: 7. The CDR3 sequence is CASSRTGSGNEKLFF. CDR3 coding DNA: TGCGCCAGCAGCCGGACAGGGTCGGGGAATGAAAAACTGTTTTTT. Full variable domain (remainder filled in from reference TRBV5-1 and TRBJ1-4): KAGVTQTPRYLIKTRGQQVTLSCSPISGHRSVSWYQQTPGQGLQFLFEYFSETQRNKGNFPGRFSGRQFSNSRSEMNVSTLELGDSALYLCASSRTGSGNEKLFFGSGTQLSVL.

Points on this clonotype: The junction and the germline gene differ at one end; a read error may be behind it. The gene calls are TRBV4-1 and TRBJ1-1; unclear D gene. Germline V gene lookup returns CDR1 MGHRA and CDR2 YSYEKL. This CDR3 region has 15 residues. CDR3 amino acids: CTSSQDRRDFGEAFF. The CDR3 region has the DNA TGTACCAGCAGCCAAGATCGTCGGGATTTCGGAGAAGCTTTCTTT.

The rearrangement uses TRBV20-1 and TRBJ1-2; D remains ambiguous. Germline CDR1 reads DFQATT; CDR2 reads SNEGSKA (reference sequence). V lost 0 bases and J lost 12, with 17 bases in between. The CDR3 runs 13 residues. The chain's CDR3 is CSARDGMAMGHTF. CDR3 DNA: TGCAGTGCTAGAGATGGGATGGCTATGGGCCACACCTTC.

The gene calls are TRBV24-1 and TRBJ2-2; D not certain. The ends were cut back, 4 bases at V and 7 bases at J, with 3 bases in the middle. There are 11 residues in the CDR3. The germline V gene encodes CDR1 KGHDR and CDR2 SFDVKD. The CDR3 loop is CATSENGELFF. CDR3 sequence (DNA): TGTGCCACCAGTGAGAACGGGGAGCTGTTTTTT.

This clonotype came up many times. This chain joins TRBV5-4 and TRBJ2-1; no clear D gene. The germline gives CDR1 SGHNT, CDR2 YYREEE (reference sequence). The germline V and J ends were trimmed by 4 bases and 4 bases, with 9 bases remaining between them. The CDR3 spans 13 residues. This CDR3 is CASSTDKYNEQFF. In nucleotides, the CDR3 is TGTGCCAGCAGCACCGACAAGTACAATGAGCAGTTCTTC. The full variable domain, rest sourced from reference TRBV5-4 and TRBJ2-1, is ETGVTQSPTHLIKTRGQQVTLRCSSQSGHNTVSWYQQALGQGPQFIFQYYREEENGRGNFPPRFSGLQFPNYSSELNVNALELDDSALYLCASSTDKYNEQFFGPGTRLTVL.

This clonotype was seen once. This CDR3 is missing its conserved last phenylalanine or tryptophan, likely due to a read error. V gene TRBV20-1 combines with J gene TRBJ1-5, with TRBD1 identical over 8 bases. J gave up 3 bases and V 4 bases, and 8 bases lay outside the gene matches. The CDR3 totals 15 residues. Germline V CDR1 and CDR2: DFQATT, SNEGSKA (reference sequence). CDR3: CSAIPPGQDNQPQHS. The CDR3 DNA sequence: TGCAGTGCTATCCCCCCGGGACAGGACAATCAGCCCCAGCATTCT.

About this clonotype itself: A read error may account for a junction end that differs from germline. J is TRBJ2-1 and V is TRBV5-5; 12 bases fit TRBD2. From germline, CDR1 is SGHKS and CDR2 YYEKEE (reference sequence). This CDR3 region has 20 residues. The DNA of the CDR3 is TGTGCCAGCAGCTTCTTAACCGGGACTAGCGGGTTCAGCCCCTACAATGAGCAGTTTTTC. It yields the protein CASSFLTGTSGFSPYNEQFF.